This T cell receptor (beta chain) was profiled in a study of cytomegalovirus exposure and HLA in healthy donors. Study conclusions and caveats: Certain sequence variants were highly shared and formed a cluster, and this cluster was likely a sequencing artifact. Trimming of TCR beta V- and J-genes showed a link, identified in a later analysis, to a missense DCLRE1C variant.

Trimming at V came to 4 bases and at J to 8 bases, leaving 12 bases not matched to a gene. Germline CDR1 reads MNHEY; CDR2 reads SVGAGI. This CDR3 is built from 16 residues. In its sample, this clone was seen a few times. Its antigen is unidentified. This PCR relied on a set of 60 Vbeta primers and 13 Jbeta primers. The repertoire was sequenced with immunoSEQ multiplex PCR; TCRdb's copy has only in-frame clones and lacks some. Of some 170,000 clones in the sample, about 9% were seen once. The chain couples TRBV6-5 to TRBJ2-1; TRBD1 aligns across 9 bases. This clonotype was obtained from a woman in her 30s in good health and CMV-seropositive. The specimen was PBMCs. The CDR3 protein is CASSFEMDRGGYEQFF. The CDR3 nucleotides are TGTGCCAGCAGTTTCGAAATGGACAGGGGTGGTTATGAGCAGTTCTTC.